This T cell receptor (beta chain) was recorded in a study of CD8 T cells in Susac syndrome. Looking at the study overall: When blood was collected, patients with Susac syndrome were therapy-naive, were taking corticosteroids, or were receiving intravenous immunoglobulin alone.

Study results and limitations: In its TCR sequencing and HLA analysis, the study acknowledged that the number of individuals was relatively small.

Random hexamers were used to reverse transcribe about 0.5 to 1 ug of RNA. Via MiXCR, TCRdb re-called the immunoSEQ multiplex PCR reads, giving one row per CDR3 protein. The data show roughly 130,000 distinct CDR3 sequences, with 96% seen just once and approximately 0.15% held by the top ten. Concerning this clonotype: The antigen remains unidentified.

Germline assignment: CDR1 MDHEN and CDR2 SYDVKM. Trimming left V 1 base short and J 4 bases short, with 13 bases between. The CDR3 runs 16 residues. Patients having Susac syndrome satisfied recently defined diagnostic criteria for definite or probable disease. The source is a human donor with Susac syndrome. What was sequenced was CD4+ T cells from PBMCs. The chain couples TRBV28 to TRBJ2-2; tentative D call: TRBD1 (6 bases). The CDR3 DNA sequence: TGTGCCAGCAGTTTATTCCGGCTAGGGGGCACCGGGGAGCTGTTTTTT. This gives the protein CASSLFRLGGTGELFF.